The 14 T cell receptor beta chains below come from one sample, sequenced in a study of T-cell memory formation after mild COVID-19. One entry per CDR3 protein results from TCRdb running MiXCR on the 5' RACE reads. This table has over 450,000 distinct CDR3 sequences, 20% appearing once. Sequencing used PBMCs or a T cell subset sorted from them (not recorded which). Receptors originate from an adult woman who had mild COVID-19 (a few samples of this study predate the infection). Cell type and time point are not known.

The J gene is TRBJ2-5, the V gene TRBV20-1; D is undetermined. The CDR3 runs 13 residues. The V and J ends lost 6 bases and 0 bases respectively, with 11 bases between them. The germline V gene has CDR1 DFQATT and CDR2 SNEGSKA (reference sequence). CDR3 loop: CSAMRQNQETQYF. The CDR3 DNA reads TGCAGTGCAATGAGACAAAACCAAGAGACCCAGTACTTC.

Here the CDR3 reads CASSSKARTSVYNEQFF. DNA for the CDR3: TGTGCCAGCAGCTCCAAGGCTCGGACTAGCGTCTACAATGAGCAGTTCTTC. V is TRBV7-2 and J is TRBJ2-1, with 9 nucleotides matching TRBD2. The trim removed 4 bases at V and 3 bases at J, leaving 10 bases unmatched. CDR3 length: 17 residues. CDR1 is SGHTA, CDR2 FQGNSA, per germline.

The chain is built from TRBV5-5 and TRBJ1-2; D not certain. CDR3 size: 15 residues. Trimming removed 2 bases at V and 3 bases at J, with 14 bases between. In germline, CDR1 is SGHKS, CDR2 YYEKEE (reference sequence). CDR3 sequence reads: CASSLFNRKDYGYTF. In DNA, the CDR3 is TGTGCCAGCAGCTTATTTAACCGTAAGGACTATGGCTACACCTTC. Supplemented by reference TRBV5-5 and TRBJ1-2, the full variable domain reads DAGVTQSPTHLIKTRGQQVTLRCSPISGHKSVSWYQQVLGQGPQFIFQYYEKEERGRGNFPDRFSARQFPNYSSELNVNALLLGDSALYLCASSLFNRKDYGYTFGSGTRLTVV.

This chain connects TRBV11-3 to TRBJ2-5, with D uncertain. Germline lookup yields CDR1 SGHNT and CDR2 YENEEA. The germline V and J ends were trimmed by 3 bases and 10 bases, with 18 bases remaining between them. The CDR3 totals 14 residues. The DNA for the CDR3 is TGTGCCAGCAGCTTGGATCGAATTCAAGGTGGCCAGTACTTC. Amino acids: CASSLDRIQGGQYF.

This clonotype was observed a handful of times. The chain is built from TRBV15 and TRBJ2-7; 10 bases are shared with TRBD1. The CDR3 consists of 15 residues. Germline CDR1 LNHNV, CDR2 YYDKDF (reference sequence). With 3 bases clipped from V and 0 bases from J, the junction kept 2 bases outside the gene matches. The CDR3: CATSRGQGFSYEQYF. Written as DNA, the CDR3 is TGTGCCACCAGCAGGGGACAGGGGTTCTCCTACGAGCAGTACTTC.

A few counts support this clonotype. J is TRBJ2-1 and V is TRBV12-3 or TRBV12-4; D is possibly TRBD2 (5 bases). V was shortened by 7 bases and J by 10 bases, with 14 bases between the two germline ends. There are 12 residues in the CDR3. CDR3 sequence reads: CASNPFGVEQFF. In DNA form, the CDR3 reads TGTGCCAGCAACCCTTTCGGGGTGGAGCAGTTCTTC.

This rearrangement joins TRBV5-1 to TRBJ1-1; D not certain. Germline V gene lookup returns CDR1 SGHRS and CDR2 YFSETQ. This CDR3 has 13 residues. V dropped 1 base and J dropped 5 bases, with 9 bases sitting between them. CDR3 region: CASSLPELTEAFF. The CDR3 bases are TGCGCCAGCAGCTTGCCTGAGTTGACTGAAGCTTTCTTT.

The V gene is TRBV30, the J gene TRBJ1-6; D is unresolved. With 2 bases removed from V and 4 bases from J, the gap between germline ends came to 18 bases. CDR1 is GTSNPN, CDR2 SVGIG, per germline (reference sequence). CDR3 length: 17 residues. The CDR3 nucleotides read TGTGCCTGGAGTAAGACCGACGGGCAGTCTTATAATTCACCCCTCCACTTT. It yields the protein CAWSKTDGQSYNSPLHF. The full variable domain, rest sourced from reference TRBV30 and TRBJ1-6, is SQTIHQWPATLVQPVGSPLSLECTVEGTSNPNLYWYRQAAGRGLQLLFYSVGIGQISSEVPQNLSASRPQDRQFILSSKKLLLSDSGFYLCAWSKTDGQSYNSPLHFGNGTRLTVT.

This clonotype has ten or more counts. The chain has TRBV5-1 and TRBJ2-6; D unclear. The length of the CDR3 is 15 residues. Germline V gene sequence: CDR1 SGHRS, CDR2 YFSETQ. V was pared by 5 bases and J by 3 bases, with 12 bases between. For the CDR3, the DNA is TGCGCCAGCAGATTGCAGTGGGATGGGGCCAACGTCCTGACTTTC. Amino acids: CASRLQWDGANVLTF.

The gene calls are TRBV12-3 or TRBV12-4 and TRBJ1-2; possibly TRBD1 for D (5 bases). This CDR3 comprises 14 residues. V lost 3 bases and J lost 4, with 12 bases in between. CDR3 amino acids: CASSFGGTSYGYTF. CDR3 nucleotide sequence: TGTGCCAGCAGTTTTGGGGGAACTAGCTATGGCTACACCTTC.

The chain joins TRBV5-1 to TRBJ2-7, with D possibly TRBD2 on 6 matching bases. Trimming pared 2 bases from V and 4 bases from J, leaving 16 bases between. The CDR3 loop spans 15 amino acids. Germline V gene data show CDR1 as SGHRS and CDR2 as YFSETQ. In nucleotides, the CDR3 is TGCGCCAGCAGCTTCGCGAGTCAGGGAGGATACGAGCAGTACTTC. Translating gives CASSFASQGGYEQYF.

The chain carries TRBV12-3 or TRBV12-4 and TRBJ2-6; no reliable D call. CDR3 size: 15 residues. V dropped 1 base and J dropped 4 bases, with 8 bases sitting between them. The CDR3: CASSLGVFGANVLTF. The CDR3 nucleotides are TGTGCCAGCAGTTTAGGGGTGTTCGGGGCCAACGTCCTGACTTTC.

The chain links TRBV19 to TRBJ1-2, with 8 positions matching TRBD1. The CDR3 contains 14 residues. V lost 10 bases, J lost 7 bases, and 14 bases stayed unmatched. Germline assignment: CDR1 LNHDA and CDR2 SQIVND (reference sequence). CDR3 in amino acids: CATQRGRGRGGYTF. The CDR3 DNA follows: TGTGCCACCCAAAGGGGCAGGGGGCGCGGTGGCTACACCTTC.

The V gene is TRBV5-1, the J gene TRBJ2-3, with D unresolved. Trimming removed 1 base from V and 2 bases from J, with 8 bases in between. Germline assignment: CDR1 SGHRS and CDR2 YFSETQ. CDR3 size: 14 residues. The chain's CDR3 is CASSLYRVTDTQYF. The CDR3 coding sequence is TGCGCCAGCAGCTTGTACCGAGTCACAGATACGCAGTATTTT.